The 25 T cell receptor beta chains reported below all come from one sample, sequenced in a study of CD8+ T cells in alopecia areata (dated by TCRdb to the late 2010s). In light of the paper, this sample's time point label describes: baseline before oral tofacitinib. Preparation of the library involved the immunoSEQ multiplex PCR assay. RNA was extracted from all samples and reverse transcribed into cDNA as template for TCR sequencing. TCRdb re-hosts the immuneACCESS table, in-frame sequences only. Its copies lack some clones; in the studies checked, an unresolved V gene accounts for under half of them, and the cause for the rest is not known. The sample has 140,000 to 150,000 clones on record, roughly 64% of them singletons. The ten top clones hold roughly 6.5% of the sample. The sample here was CD4+ T cells sorted from blood, taken at week 0. Receptors originate from a human donor with alopecia areata.

V and J are TRBV19 and TRBJ2-5; D call uncertain. V dropped 3 bases and J dropped 1 base, with 9 bases sitting between them. The CDR3 runs 14 residues. Germline V CDR1 and CDR2: LNHDA, SQIVND (reference sequence). The CDR3 DNA reads TGTGCCAGTAGTATGACCAGCAGCCAAGAGACCCAGTACTTC. It translates to CASSMTSSQETQYF.

The chain carries TRBV4-3 and TRBJ1-6; unclear D gene. Germline V CDR1 and CDR2: LGHNA, YSLEER. V was cut by 6 bases and J by 8 bases, with 11 bases left in between. This CDR3 contains 13 residues. CDR3 residues: CASRRVNDSPLHF. CDR3 in DNA: TGCGCCAGCAGACGAGTAAACGATTCACCCCTCCACTTT.

The CDR3 loop is CASSTRQAETQYF. The CDR3 nucleotides are TGTGCCAGCAGCACACGACAGGCGGAGACCCAGTACTTC. The chain employs TRBV7-8 and TRBJ2-5; perhaps TRBD1 as D (6 bases). Germline assignment: CDR1 SGHVS and CDR2 FQNEAQ. This CDR3 has 13 amino acids. The V and J ends lost 5 bases and 5 bases respectively, with 12 bases between them. The full variable domain, rest sourced from reference TRBV7-8 and TRBJ2-5, is GAGVSQSPRYKVAKRGQDVALRCDPISGHVSLFWYQQALGQGPEFLTYFQNEAQLDKSGLPSDRFFAERPEGSVSTLKIQRTQQEDSAVYLCASSTRQAETQYFGPGTRLLVL.

V and J are TRBV9 and TRBJ1-2; D may be TRBD1 (6 bases). Germline V gene lookup returns CDR1 SGDLS and CDR2 YYNGEE. The CDR3 spans 15 residues. V lost 4 bases to trimming and J lost 4 bases, with 17 bases between them. CDR3 protein: CASSPSGGGGYGYTF. Here the CDR3 DNA reads TGTGCCAGCAGCCCCAGTGGGGGCGGCGGCTATGGCTACACCTTC.

CDR3 coding DNA: TGTGCCAGCAGACCACGCACAACCGGGACAGGGGACACCGGGGAGCTGTTTTTT. Translating it yields CASRPRTTGTGDTGELFF. The rearrangement links TRBV11-1 to TRBJ2-2; 10 bases are shared with TRBD1. Germline CDR1 is SGHAT and CDR2 is FQDESV (reference sequence). Unmatched junction bases numbered 13, after V lost 6 bases and J lost 3 bases. The CDR3 length is 18 residues.

The chain recombines TRBV10-3 with TRBJ1-3; no clear D. Germline V gene lookup returns CDR1 ENHRY and CDR2 SYGVKD. V was cut by 2 bases and J by 8 bases, with 7 bases left in between. This CDR3 spans 12 amino acids. CDR3: CAISETTYTIYF. The CDR3 nucleotides read TGTGCCATCAGTGAGACGACGTACACCATATATTTT.

V usage is TRBV5-1 and J usage is TRBJ2-2; 8 bases line up with TRBD1. The CDR3 runs to 16 residues. Looked up from germline, CDR1 is SGHRS and CDR2 is YFSETQ. Trimming removed 1 base from V and 2 bases from J; junction bases left unmatched: 4. Written as DNA, the CDR3 is TGCGCCAGCAGCTTGACCGGGACAGGTAACACCGGGGAGCTGTTTTTT. As protein: CASSLTGTGNTGELFF.

This chain links TRBV7-9 with TRBJ1-1; 7 bases map to TRBD1. The V and J ends lost 6 bases and 4 bases, in that order; junction bases with no gene match: 8. This CDR3 spans 14 amino acids. Germline V lookup: CDR1 SEHNR, CDR2 FQNEAQ (reference sequence). DNA for the CDR3: TGTGCCAGCAGACCTCGACAGGGCGGCACTGAAGCTTTCTTT. Protein sequence: CASRPRQGGTEAFF.

This chain links TRBV5-1 with TRBJ2-3, with 7 bases identical to TRBD1. This CDR3 comprises 14 residues. With V trimmed by 3 bases and J by 1 base, 2 bases remained unmatched. Germline V gene sequence: CDR1 SGHRS, CDR2 YFSETQ. CDR3 DNA sequence: TGCGCCAGCAGCTCCGGACAGGGCACAGATACGCAGTATTTT. This translates into CASSSGQGTDTQYF.

The J gene is TRBJ2-1, the V gene TRBV7-2; D may be TRBD2 (5 bases). The CDR3 has 15 residues. V gave up 6 bases and J gave up 2 bases, with 14 bases separating them. CDR1 SGHTA and CDR2 FQGNSA come from the germline V gene. The CDR3 nucleotides are TGTGCCAGCAGTTCAACTAGTTATCCCTACAATGAGCAGTTCTTC. Protein: CASSSTSYPYNEQFF.

CDR3 protein: CASSTSTGGRVNEQFF. The CDR3 DNA sequence: TGTGCCAGTAGTACGTCGACAGGGGGTAGGGTCAATGAGCAGTTCTTC. This chain uses TRBV19 with TRBJ2-1, with 9 bases identical to TRBD1. The ends lost 4 bases at V and 6 bases at J; junction bases unmatched: 10. CDR1 and CDR2 from the germline V gene are LNHDA and SQIVND (reference sequence). The CDR3 contains 16 residues.

The gene calls are TRBV4-1 and TRBJ1-2; 10 nucleotides agree with TRBD1. J lost 7 bases, V lost 2 bases, and 7 bases had no gene match. From germline, CDR1 is MGHRA and CDR2 YSYEKL. The CDR3 sequence is 15 residues long. CDR3 bases: TGCGCCAGCAGCCAAATAGGGACAGGGGAGGGTGGCTACACCTTC. It yields the protein CASSQIGTGEGGYTF.

The sample holds a few counts of this clone. The rearrangement joins TRBV10-3 to TRBJ2-5; D is ambiguous. The CDR3 loop spans 12 amino acids. V dropped 6 bases and J dropped 5 bases, with 10 bases sitting between them. The V gene's germline CDR1 is ENHRY and CDR2 SYGVKD. CDR3 DNA: TGTGCCATCAGCCCCTCGTTGGAGACCCAGTACTTC. Translated, it gives CAISPSLETQYF.

The chain combines TRBV5-6 with TRBJ1-1; D is uncertain. The germline CDR1 and CDR2 sequences are SGHDT and YYEEEE. Trimming left V 4 bases short and J 0 bases short, with 10 bases between. This CDR3 has 14 amino acids. The CDR3 DNA is TGTGCCAGCAGCCCCCAGAGGGTGAACACTGAAGCTTTCTTT. Its protein is CASSPQRVNTEAFF.

This chain uses TRBV27 with TRBJ1-1; no firm D call. Germline assignment: CDR1 MNHEY and CDR2 SMNVEV (reference sequence). The V and J ends lost 4 bases and 0 bases respectively, with 9 bases between them. The CDR3 has 14 residues. The CDR3 protein is CASSYTNLNTEAFF. The CDR3 DNA reads TGTGCCAGCAGTTACACGAACTTGAACACTGAAGCTTTCTTT.

The chain combines TRBV5-1 with TRBJ1-1; 9 bases line up with TRBD1. V was pared by 0 bases and J by 4 bases, with 4 bases of the junction left unmatched. The CDR3 covers 15 residues. Germline loops: CDR1 SGHRS, CDR2 YFSETQ. CDR3 sequence (DNA): TGCGCCAGCAGCTTGGACAGGGGGCAGGGCACTGAAGCTTTCTTT. Its protein is CASSLDRGQGTEAFF.

This clone was observed once. V and J are TRBV29-1 and TRBJ2-7; TRBD1 agrees at 7 bases. Trimming cost V 4 bases and J 3 bases; bases outside gene matches: 6. Germline assignment: CDR1 SQVTM and CDR2 ANQGSEA. CDR3 length: 13 amino acids. CDR3 loop: CSVGGRGFYEQYF. The CDR3 DNA reads TGCAGCGTTGGTGGCAGGGGGTTCTACGAGCAGTACTTC.

This clone was counted a single time. The V gene is TRBV9, the J gene TRBJ2-1; 7 positions agree with TRBD1. Germline-derived CDR1 and CDR2 are SGDLS and YYNGEE. J was trimmed by 0 bases and V by 3 bases; bases with no gene match: 3. This CDR3 contains 15 residues. The CDR3 spells CASSADRASYNEQFF. In nucleotides, the CDR3 is TGTGCCAGCAGCGCCGACAGGGCCTCCTACAATGAGCAGTTCTTC.

The chain has TRBV30 and TRBJ2-3; TRBD1 or TRBD2 may be the D gene (5 bases each). Germline assignment: CDR1 GTSNPN and CDR2 SVGIG (reference sequence). This CDR3 spans 14 amino acids. Trimming shortened V by 3 bases and J by 2 bases, and 12 bases separated the two germline ends. CDR3: CAWSGWDPTDTQYF. CDR3 DNA sequence: TGTGCCTGGAGCGGCTGGGACCCCACAGATACGCAGTATTTT.

J is TRBJ1-5 and V is TRBV19; perhaps TRBD1 as D (5 bases). Germline CDR1 and CDR2: LNHDA and SQIVND (reference sequence). The CDR3 contains 17 residues. V lost 5 bases and J 0 bases, leaving 17 bases between the germline ends. The CDR3 region has the DNA TGTGCCAGTAGTCCGCAACTCGGGACGGATAGCAATCAGCCCCAGCATTTT. This translates into CASSPQLGTDSNQPQHF.

A few counts support this clone. This chain uses TRBV5-1 with TRBJ2-2; no reliable D call. The length of the CDR3 is 13 residues. The germline V gene has CDR1 SGHRS and CDR2 YFSETQ. V gave up 3 bases and J gave up 1 base, with 4 bases separating them. The CDR3 sequence: CASSSENTGELFF. As DNA, the CDR3 is TGCGCCAGCAGCTCCGAGAACACCGGGGAGCTGTTTTTT.

This chain connects TRBV6-5 to TRBJ2-7; tentatively, D is TRBD1 (5 bases). Deletions cut 6 bases from V and 9 bases from J, with 18 bases between. This CDR3 is 13 amino acids long. The V gene's germline CDR1 is MNHEY and CDR2 SVGAGI. This CDR3 is CASSPDTPVGQYF. Written as DNA, the CDR3 is TGTGCCAGCAGCCCGGACACCCCGGTAGGGCAGTACTTC.

This clone was picked up a small number of times. J is TRBJ1-2 and V is TRBV6-6; 8 nucleotides align to TRBD1. CDR1 is MNHNY, CDR2 SVGAGI, per germline (reference sequence). The J segment lost 3 bases and the V segment lost 6 bases, leaving 9 bases of the junction unmatched. The CDR3 has 15 amino acids. CDR3 protein: CASRPGTGVYYGYTF. In DNA form, the CDR3 reads TGTGCCAGCAGACCCGGGACAGGAGTCTACTATGGCTACACCTTC.

This chain connects TRBV9 to TRBJ1-2; 7 bases match TRBD1. This CDR3 is 15 amino acids long. Per germline, CDR1 SGDLS and CDR2 YYNGEE. The V gene end was trimmed by 2 bases and the J gene end by 0 bases; junction bases not matched to a gene: 4. The CDR3, as DNA: TGTGCCAGCAGCGTCTCGACAGGGACTAACTATGGCTACACCTTC. It encodes CASSVSTGTNYGYTF.

There are a few counts of this clone. The gene calls are TRBV6-6 and TRBJ1-4; 9 bases fit TRBD1. Germline assignment: CDR1 MNHNY and CDR2 SVGAGI (reference sequence). The length of the CDR3 is 12 residues. V lost 2 bases, J lost 15 bases, and 4 bases stayed unmatched. The CDR3 DNA sequence: TGTGCCAGCAGTTACGGAGGACAGGGGTTGTTTTTT. Translated, it gives CASSYGGQGLFF.